These 3 T cell receptor beta chains originate from one sample sequenced in a study of T cells in Graves' hyperthyroidism and ophthalmopathy. RNA transcripts provided the source from which TCR beta CDR3 regions were amplified. First-round RT-PCR with HTBI primers amplified the TCR CDR3 region. TCRdb passed the multiplex PCR reads through MiXCR, listing each CDR3 protein once. The sample lists hundreds of thousands of distinct CDR3 sequences, about 25% occurring once. The sequenced material came from blood. Receptors were obtained from a man in his forties or fifties with Graves' hyperthyroidism that later progressed to Graves' ophthalmopathy.

This clonotype came up a few times. The CDR3 nucleotides read TGTGCCACCAGTGATTTGTCTTCGGGACTCTCCTACGAGCAGTACTTC. This gives the protein CATSDLSSGLSYEQYF. The rearrangement uses TRBV24-1 and TRBJ2-7; D is perhaps TRBD2 (6 bases). The length of the CDR3 is 16 residues. Germline V gives CDR1 KGHDR, CDR2 SFDVKD. Trimming removed 0 bases at V and 0 bases at J, with 11 bases between.

This clonotype was counted ten times or more. The genes are TRBV5-1 and TRBJ2-7; the D gene could be TRBD1 or TRBD2 (6 bases each). The germline V gene encodes CDR1 SGHRS and CDR2 YFSETQ. V was shortened by 1 base and J by 1 base, with 12 bases between the two germline ends. The CDR3 length is 15 residues. The CDR3 loop reads CASSLRQGRSYEQYF. For the CDR3, the DNA is TGCGCCAGCAGCTTGCGGCAGGGGAGGTCCTACGAGCAGTACTTC.

This clonotype was detected many times. The V call is TRBV9, the J call TRBJ2-2, with 16 bases fitting TRBD2. Trimming removed 2 bases from V and 7 bases from J; junction bases left unmatched: 8. Per germline, CDR1 SGDLS and CDR2 YYNGEE. The CDR3 is 18 amino acids. The CDR3: CASSVGTSGRATSGELFF. In DNA form, the CDR3 reads TGTGCCAGCAGCGTCGGGACTAGCGGGAGGGCCACGAGCGGGGAGCTGTTTTTT.